The 9 T cell receptor beta chains given below trace back to one sample, sequenced in a study of CD8+CD57+ T cells in acquired aplastic anemia. TCR beta VDJ and CDR3 profiling used genomic DNA as template. TCRdb re-derived calls from the reads in MiXCR, one entry per CDR3 protein. The sample carries 150,000 to 170,000 distinct CDR3 sequences, around half recorded once. Whoever was chosen for sequencing had shown CD8+CD57+ cell expansion by flow cytometry. The specimen was sorted CD4+, CD8+, or CD8+CD57+ T cells (not recorded which) from PBMCs. The receptors here all came from a human donor with aplastic anemia.

The chain joins TRBV20-1 to TRBJ2-1; D is undetermined. V shed 5 bases and J shed 3 bases, with 11 bases lying between them. The germline gives CDR1 DFQATT, CDR2 SNEGSKA (reference sequence). The CDR3 length is 13 residues. CDR3: CSAAVDRYNEQFF. The CDR3, as DNA: TGCAGTGCTGCCGTGGATCGCTACAATGAGCAGTTCTTC.

The chain recombines TRBV5-1 with TRBJ2-5; 7 nucleotides agree with TRBD1. The CDR3 is 14 residues long. CDR1 SGHRS and CDR2 YFSETQ come from the germline V gene. Losses at the gene ends were 3 bases for V and 3 bases for J; bases not matched to a gene: 5. Written as DNA, the CDR3 is TGCGCCAGCAGCTATTCAGGGGGAGAAGAGACCCAGTACTTC. This gives the protein CASSYSGGEETQYF.

The rearrangement links TRBV29-1 to TRBJ1-1; D might be TRBD1 (5 bases). Trimming stripped 3 bases from V and 1 base from J, with 15 bases between. CDR3 length: 15 amino acids. Germline V gives CDR1 SQVTM, CDR2 ANQGSEA. DNA of the CDR3: TGCAGCGTTGAGGGACGACCGTTAAGGAACACTGAAGCTTTCTTT. Translation gives CSVEGRPLRNTEAFF.

This clonotype was observed a handful of times. The chain combines TRBV20-1 with TRBJ1-5; 10 bases agree with TRBD1. This CDR3 has 14 amino acids. Germline CDR1 DFQATT, CDR2 SNEGSKA (reference sequence). Germline trimming cut 6 bases from V and 6 bases from J; bases unmatched to any gene: 8. This CDR3 reads CSATGTGEVQPQHF. The CDR3 DNA sequence: TGCAGTGCGACCGGGACAGGGGAGGTTCAGCCCCAGCATTTT.

The chain is built from TRBV7-9 and TRBJ1-2; TRBD1 is a possible D gene (6 bases). Per the germline V gene, CDR1 is SEHNR and CDR2 is FQNEAQ (reference sequence). This CDR3 comprises 17 residues. The ends were cut back, 3 bases at V and 4 bases at J, with 21 bases in the middle. For the CDR3, the DNA is TGTGCCAGCAGCTTGGCGGGCAGGGGATCATTGGGCTATGGCTACACCTTC. This gives the protein CASSLAGRGSLGYGYTF.

The rearrangement joins TRBV7-8 to TRBJ1-1; D uncertain. Germline V gene data show CDR1 as SGHVS and CDR2 as FQNEAQ. The CDR3 consists of 12 residues. Trimming removed 3 bases from V and 7 bases from J, with 9 bases in between. CDR3 loop: CASSLGSHEAFF. The CDR3 nucleotides are TGTGCCAGCAGCTTGGGGTCACATGAAGCTTTCTTT. The whole variable domain, remainder taken from reference TRBV7-8 and TRBJ1-1, is GAGVSQSPRYKVAKRGQDVALRCDPISGHVSLFWYQQALGQGPEFLTYFQNEAQLDKSGLPSDRFFAERPEGSVSTLKIQRTQQEDSAVYLCASSLGSHEAFFGQGTRLTVV.

There are many counts of this clonotype. This chain uses TRBV24-1 with TRBJ1-5; TRBD1 agrees at 8 bases. Germline V lookup: CDR1 KGHDR, CDR2 SFDVKD. The ends lost 5 bases at V and 6 bases at J; junction bases unmatched: 5. The CDR3 runs to 14 residues. The CDR3 DNA reads as TGTGCCACCAGTGCCGGGACAGGTCGTCAGCCCCAGCATTTT. Its protein product is CATSAGTGRQPQHF.

In this sample, this clonotype turned up a few times. CDR3 sequence: CATSDLKDEQFF. For the CDR3, the DNA is TGTGCCACCAGTGATTTGAAGGATGAGCAGTTCTTC. V is TRBV24-1 and J is TRBJ2-1; D gene unclear. V was shortened by 0 bases and J by 8 bases, with 4 bases between the two germline ends. The length of the CDR3 is 12 residues. Germline CDR1 KGHDR, CDR2 SFDVKD.

There are many counts of this clonotype. The chain joins TRBV4-3 to TRBJ2-3; a weak D match, TRBD2 (5 bases). Germline loops: CDR1 LGHNA, CDR2 YSLEER. V lost 0 bases to trimming and J lost 0 bases, with 13 bases between them. CDR3 length: 17 residues. The CDR3 DNA sequence: TGCGCCAGCAGCCAAGATCGGGGAGTAACCAGCACAGATACGCAGTATTTT. Its translation is CASSQDRGVTSTDTQYF.